This T cell receptor beta chain was sequenced for a study of cytomegalovirus exposure and HLA in healthy donors. The study's findings and limits: At a 0.05 false discovery rate, a later analysis found some 18,000 TCR beta sequences to be associated with HLA alleles. In a later analysis, compared with equally common non-associated chains, HLA-associated beta chains were more expanded. Researchers catalogued some 160 TCR beta chains as cytomegalovirus-associated. A previous analysis found most TCR beta V segments productive roughly 90% or roughly 30% of the time.

Germline V gene lookup returns CDR1 LNHNV and CDR2 YYDKDF (reference sequence). The CDR3 consists of 13 residues. V was pared by 4 bases and J by 13 bases, with 17 bases between. About this clone: Its antigen remains unknown.

The PCR employed 60 Vbeta primers together with 13 Jbeta primers. Sequenced by immunoSEQ multiplex PCR; TCRdb stores in-frame clones only, minus some. The table shows 200,000 to 250,000 clones, with around 89% occurring only once. The sequence came from a woman between 18 and 29 years old in good health and CMV-seronegative. The source material was PBMCs. V usage is TRBV15 and J usage is TRBJ1-3; D ambiguous. As DNA, the CDR3 is TGTGCCACCAGCAAGCCCTCCCCTCAATCGATATATTTT. Protein: CATSKPSPQSIYF. Full variable domain (remainder filled in from reference TRBV15 and TRBJ1-3): DAMVIQNPRYQVTQFGKPVTLSCSQTLNHNVMYWYQQKSSQAPKLLFHYYDKDFNNEADTPDNFQSRRPNTSFCFLDIRSPGLGDTAMYLCATSKPSPQSIYFGEGSWLTVV.